This passage covers 10 T cell receptor beta chains from one sample sequenced in a study of blood T cell repertoires in COVID-19. Generated by immunoSEQ multiplex PCR, the TCRdb table keeps only in-frame clones and is missing some. The sample shows some 190,000 clones, approximately 84% of them seen only once. Specimen: peripheral blood. The receptors stem from a woman of 80 years or more with COVID-19, enrolled during active disease.

As concerns this clone: Sequence at one end of the junction differs from germline and may be a read error. The J gene is TRBJ1-1, the V gene TRBV5-1; 8 positions match TRBD1. CDR1 is SGHRS and CDR2 is YFSETQ in the germline V gene. The CDR3 is 13 residues long. CDR3 loop: CASSEKPGQAVPF. CDR3 DNA: TGCGCCAGCAGCGAGAAGCCGGGACAGGCGGTACCGTTT.

V is TRBV3-1 (or the pseudogene TRBV3-2) and J is TRBJ2-1; D is possibly TRBD2 (6 bases). This CDR3 has 15 residues. CDR1 is LGHDT and CDR2 is YNNKEL in the germline V gene (reference sequence). V was cut by 0 bases and J by 8 bases, with 14 bases left in between. CDR3 amino acids: CASSQEGFGLHEQFF. The CDR3 DNA follows: TGTGCCAGCAGCCAAGAAGGGTTCGGACTACATGAGCAGTTCTTC.

The CDR3 region is CSASGQVDGYTF. The CDR3 DNA reads TGCAGTGCTAGTGGCCAGGTCGATGGCTACACCTTC. This chain connects TRBV20-1 to TRBJ1-2; no firm D call. The CDR3 is 12 residues long. Looked up from germline, CDR1 is DFQATT and CDR2 is SNEGSKA (reference sequence). V was clipped by 3 bases and J by 6 bases, with 11 bases between them.

This clone was counted a few times. This chain joins TRBV3-1 (or the pseudogene TRBV3-2) and TRBJ1-6; TRBD1 is a possible D gene (6 bases). Trimming pared 4 bases from V and 6 bases from J, leaving 13 bases between. From germline, CDR1 is LGHDT and CDR2 YNNKEL (reference sequence). The CDR3 is 15 residues long. The CDR3 reads CASSPQDSSNSPLHF. The DNA of the CDR3 is TGTGCCAGCAGCCCCCAGGACAGCAGTAATTCACCCCTCCACTTT.

The V call is TRBV5-1, the J call TRBJ2-5; D is possibly TRBD2 (6 bases). CDR1 and CDR2 (germline): SGHRS, YFSETQ. The CDR3 has 16 amino acids. V lost 2 bases and J 2 bases, leaving 16 bases between the germline ends. Written as DNA, the CDR3 is TGCGCCAGCAGCTTTGGGGCGTCGGGAGCTCAAGAGACCCAGTACTTC. It translates to CASSFGASGAQETQYF.

This chain joins TRBV11-2 and TRBJ1-2; D is unresolved. The CDR3 sequence is 12 residues long. Germline assignment: CDR1 SGHAT and CDR2 FQNNGV. Trimming cost V 2 bases and J 8 bases, with 9 bases left between them. The CDR3 DNA is TGTGCCAGCAGCTTATCGTCAGTCGGCTACACCTTC. Its protein product is CASSLSSVGYTF.

The genes are TRBV28 and TRBJ2-2; D is undetermined. This CDR3 is 12 amino acids long. Looked up from germline, CDR1 is MDHEN and CDR2 is SYDVKM. Trimming removed 3 bases at V and 9 bases at J, with 8 bases between. The CDR3 DNA sequence: TGTGCCAGCAGTTTTCGTGCGCGGGAGCTGTTTTTT. Its protein product is CASSFRARELFF. Full variable domain (rest looked up from reference TRBV28 and TRBJ2-2): DVKVTQSSRYLVKRTGEKVFLECVQDMDHENMFWYRQDPGLGLRLIYFSYDVKMKEKGDIPEGYSVSREKKERFSLILESASTNQTSMYLCASSFRARELFFGEGSRLTVL.

This chain connects TRBV5-5 to TRBJ1-4; 8 nucleotides match TRBD1. Trimming cost V 5 bases and J 7 bases; bases outside gene matches: 10. This CDR3 is 15 amino acids long. CDR1 and CDR2 from the germline V gene are SGHKS and YYEKEE (reference sequence). Written as DNA, the CDR3 is TGTGCCAGCAGGGATGAGGACAGGGCGGGTGAAAAACTGTTTTTT. Amino acids: CASRDEDRAGEKLFF.

The V call is TRBV5-1, the J call TRBJ2-7; 7 bases are shared with TRBD1. CDR1 is SGHRS and CDR2 is YFSETQ in the germline V gene. The CDR3 length is 14 residues. The junction had 4 bases not matched to a gene; V was cut back by 4 bases and J by 0 bases. Here the CDR3 DNA reads TGCGCCAGCAGCCAACAGGGGTCCTCCTACGAGCAGTACTTC. Translation gives CASSQQGSSYEQYF.

The chain joins TRBV2 to TRBJ1-1; weak D call: TRBD1 (5 bases). The CDR3 spans 13 residues. Germline V gives CDR1 SNHLY, CDR2 FYNNEI. Deletions cut 6 bases from V and 3 bases from J, with 11 bases between. CDR3 loop: CASSTGFHTEAFF. In DNA, the CDR3 is TGTGCCAGCAGCACAGGCTTTCACACTGAAGCTTTCTTT.